This T cell receptor beta chain was captured in a study of cytomegalovirus exposure and HLA in healthy donors. Method: immunoSEQ multiplex PCR; TCRdb's copy keeps in-frame clones and lacks some. The sample carries about 240,000 clones, around 85% recorded once. The ends lost 4 bases at V and 0 bases at J; junction bases unmatched: 8. The CDR3 contains 16 residues. CDR1 and CDR2 from the germline V gene are LNHDA and SQIVND (reference sequence). The source of this sequence is a woman aged 25-40 years in good health and CMV-seropositive. The V call is TRBV19, the J call TRBJ2-7; the match to TRBD1 covers 8 bases. The material sequenced was PBMCs. This CDR3 is CASSKGRTGSSYEQYF. The CDR3 DNA is TGTGCCAGTAGTAAGGGGAGGACAGGGAGCTCCTACGAGCAGTACTTC.